The entry below gives a single T cell receptor beta chain sequence along with its context. The record originates from a study of blood T cell repertoires in COVID-19. Study context: Some COVID-19 samples were acute and others convalescent; all came from the United States, Italy and Spain. PBMCs, B-cell-depleted T cells, or T cells were the source of the cDNA or gDNA that made up the material.

Authors' analysis steps: Cell counts per sample came from amplifying reference gene primers. Profiling relied on immunoSEQ multiplex PCR, and the TCRdb table lists in-frame clones only, not all of them. V and J calls and clone size are copied from that table; D and trimming were computed from the DNA. The sample lists over 200,000 clones, more than 75% occurring once. Per the germline V gene, CDR1 is SGHDT and CDR2 is YYEEEE. V shed 4 bases and J shed 1 base, with 15 bases lying between them. CDR3 length: 15 amino acids. This receptor was taken from a man aged 40-50 years with active or convalescent COVID-19. Material: peripheral blood. The chain has TRBV5-6 and TRBJ2-7; tentatively, D is TRBD1 (6 bases). This CDR3 is CASSLPDSRSYEQYF. CDR3 sequence (DNA): TGTGCCAGCAGCCTTCCGGACAGTCGTTCCTACGAGCAGTACTTC.